One and the same sample provided the 12 T cell receptor beta chains below, sequenced in a study of T-cell reconstitution after alpha-beta-depleted transplantation in children. TCRbeta library preparation incorporated unique molecular identifiers. Using its own MiXCR run on the PCR reads, TCRdb lists one record per CDR3 protein. The sample lists roughly 300,000 distinct CDR3 sequences, around 9.6% occurring once. The specimen was PBMCs from the stem cell graft donor, collected from the stem cell graft. All receptors come from a human donor who donated a stem cell graft to a child with SCID.

The V gene is TRBV5-8, the J gene TRBJ2-3; 11 bases are shared with TRBD1. Germline V gene lookup returns CDR1 SGHTS and CDR2 YDEGEE. The junction had 6 bases not matched to a gene; V was cut back by 0 bases and J by 6 bases. There are 16 residues in the CDR3. The CDR3 nucleotides are TGTGCCAGCAGCTTGGGGACAGGGGGCACAATTGATACGCAGTATTTT. Translation gives CASSLGTGGTIDTQYF.

The chain joins TRBV29-1 to TRBJ1-1; 11 bases are shared with TRBD1. Germline V gene lookup returns CDR1 SQVTM and CDR2 ANQGSEA. This CDR3 has 14 amino acids. Trimming removed 5 bases from V and 5 bases from J; junction bases left unmatched: 7. The CDR3 DNA reads as TGCAGCGTTACCGGACAGGGGGCAGATACTGAAGCTTTCTTT. It is translated as CSVTGQGADTEAFF.

This clonotype came up a few times. The chain has TRBV4-1 and TRBJ1-1; D unresolved. The V and J ends lost 0 bases and 4 bases respectively, with 12 bases between them. This CDR3 is 15 amino acids long. The germline CDR1 and CDR2 sequences are MGHRA and YSYEKL. The CDR3: CASSQDRFTITEAFF. The CDR3 bases are TGCGCCAGCAGCCAAGATCGGTTCACTATCACTGAAGCTTTCTTT.

This clonotype has just a few counts. The chain joins TRBV2 to TRBJ2-2, with a possible D match to TRBD1 (5 bases). The CDR3 is made up of 13 amino acids. The germline gives CDR1 SNHLY, CDR2 FYNNEI. Trimming removed 8 bases from V and 7 bases from J, with 14 bases in between. The CDR3 here is CASQTRVVGELFF. Here the CDR3 DNA reads TGTGCCAGCCAAACCAGGGTTGTCGGGGAGCTGTTTTTT.

This chain connects TRBV20-1 to TRBJ1-2; tentatively, D is TRBD1 (5 bases). The CDR3 is made up of 13 amino acids. The germline CDR1 and CDR2 sequences are DFQATT and SNEGSKA (reference sequence). The germline V and J ends were trimmed by 4 bases and 5 bases, with 14 bases remaining between them. This CDR3 reads CSAKLTALYGYTF. CDR3 in DNA: TGCAGTGCTAAACTGACAGCCTTATATGGCTACACCTTC.

With regard to this clonotype: An end of the junction does not agree with germline; a read error may underlie this. The V and J genes are TRBV12-3 or TRBV12-4 and TRBJ2-3; possibly TRBD1 or TRBD2 for D (6 bases each). The CDR3 sequence is 15 residues long. The CDR3 coding sequence is TGTGCCAGCAGGTTAGAGGGGGGAGGAGGAGATACGCAGTATTTT. This codes for CASRLEGGGGDTQYF.

The chain recombines TRBV6-2 or TRBV6-3 with TRBJ2-7, with a possible D match to TRBD1 (5 bases). V lost 2 bases and J 4 bases, leaving 6 bases between the germline ends. CDR3 size: 12 residues. CDR1 is MNHEY, CDR2 SVGEGT, per germline. The CDR3 region is CASSYKGYEQYF. Written as DNA, the CDR3 is TGTGCCAGCAGTTACAAGGGGTACGAGCAGTACTTC.

The table lists this clonotype with a few counts. The chain recombines TRBV10-1 with TRBJ2-1, with no clear D. Germline V gene lookup returns CDR1 WNHNN and CDR2 SYGVQD (reference sequence). There are 14 residues in the CDR3. CDR3 residues: CATPSPSIYNEQFF. The CDR3, as DNA: TGCGCTACCCCCAGCCCTTCTATTTACAATGAGCAGTTCTTC.

This sequence joins TRBV5-1 and TRBJ1-1; 7 nucleotides line up with TRBD1. Trimming at V came to 3 bases and at J to 0 bases, leaving 5 bases not matched to a gene. CDR3 size: 15 residues. Germline CDR1 and CDR2: SGHRS and YFSETQ. Here the CDR3 DNA reads TGCGCCAGCAGCTGGAGCAGGGGGGTGAACACTGAAGCTTTCTTT. Translating gives CASSWSRGVNTEAFF.

This clonotype was picked up many times. The chain combines TRBV7-9 with TRBJ2-3, with D tentatively TRBD1 (6 bases). Trimming took 3 bases from V and 2 from J, leaving 12 bases between them. CDR1 and CDR2 (germline): SEHNR, FQNEAQ (reference sequence). This CDR3 contains 15 residues. The DNA of the CDR3 is TGTGCCAGCAGCTTGGGGACAAGAGACACAGATACGCAGTATTTT. Amino acids: CASSLGTRDTDTQYF.

V gene TRBV4-1 combines with J gene TRBJ2-1; TRBD1 or TRBD2 may be the D gene (6 bases each). The V end was cut by 0 bases, the J end by 8 bases, with 11 bases between. This CDR3 is 14 amino acids long. Germline assignment: CDR1 MGHRA and CDR2 YSYEKL. CDR3 bases: TGCGCCAGCAGCCAAGATGACGGGGGCGATGAGCAGTTCTTC. The encoded protein is CASSQDDGGDEQFF.

In its sample, this clonotype was seen many times. This chain links TRBV5-1 with TRBJ2-3, with D hard to call. Germline-derived CDR1 and CDR2 are SGHRS and YFSETQ. V was cut by 5 bases and J by 0 bases, with 13 bases left in between. CDR3 size: 15 residues. In DNA form, the CDR3 reads TGCGCCAGCAGTTTGCTGTCTCCGAGCACAGATACGCAGTATTTT. Translated: CASSLLSPSTDTQYF.